The T cell receptor beta chain under discussion was sequenced for a study of blood T cell repertoires in COVID-19. Study context: Samples of COVID-19 (acute and convalescent) were obtained from the United States, Italy and Spain. In each case, the material was cDNA or gDNA derived from T cells, B-cell-depleted T cells, or PBMCs.

This clone appeared a single time. Germline V gene sequence: CDR1 SGHNT, CDR2 YYREEE (reference sequence). Between the trimmed V and J ends, which lost 1 base and 6 bases, there was a span of 10 bases. This CDR3 region has 14 residues. In the authors' workflow: Amplification from reference gene primers served as the basis for estimated nucleated cell counts. The assay was immunoSEQ multiplex PCR, and TCRdb's table has in-frame clones only and misses some. V and J calls and clone size are as listed in that table; D and trimming were resolved from the DNA. The table has about 140,000 clones, about four fifths seen once.

This sequence joins TRBV5-4 and TRBJ2-2, with D uncertain. This receptor was obtained from a woman aged 60-75 years with acute or convalescent COVID-19. The specimen was peripheral blood. The CDR3 region has the DNA TGTGCCAGCAGCTTGAACGTAGTCCCCGGGGAGCTGTTTTTT. Protein product: CASSLNVVPGELFF. Filled out from reference TRBV5-4 and TRBJ2-2, the complete variable domain reads ETGVTQSPTHLIKTRGQQVTLRCSSQSGHNTVSWYQQALGQGPQFIFQYYREEENGRGNFPPRFSGLQFPNYSSELNVNALELDDSALYLCASSLNVVPGELFFGEGSRLTVL.